The next 21 T cell receptor beta chains were all read from a single sample in a study of T cells in Graves' hyperthyroidism and ophthalmopathy. Amplification of TCR beta CDR3 regions was performed using RNA transcripts as template. TCR CDR3 underwent first-round RT-PCR with the HTBI primer set. TCRdb reanalysed the multiplex PCR reads using MiXCR and keeps one entry per CDR3 protein. This sample has about 200,000 distinct CDR3 sequences, with approximately 17% found just once. Specimen: blood. The origin of the receptors is a man in his fifties or sixties with Graves' hyperthyroidism.

The rearrangement joins TRBV5-6 to TRBJ2-3, with D perhaps TRBD2 (5 bases). From germline, CDR1 is SGHDT and CDR2 YYEEEE. Trimming removed 5 bases at V and 0 bases at J, with 16 bases between. This CDR3 contains 16 residues. This CDR3 reads CASSSLVSTSTDTQYF. The CDR3 DNA reads TGTGCCAGCAGTTCACTAGTTAGTACTAGCACAGATACGCAGTATTTT.

In its sample, this clonotype was seen many times. This chain joins TRBV18 and TRBJ1-5, with 7 bases fitting TRBD1. V dropped 3 bases and J dropped 4; count of bases not matched to a gene: 3. CDR3 length equals 14 residues. Germline lookup yields CDR1 KGHSH and CDR2 LQKENI. CDR3 DNA: TGTGCCAGCTCACCTGGGGACAGAAATCAGCCCCAGCATTTT. Residues: CASSPGDRNQPQHF.

This clonotype was recorded many times. The chain employs TRBV4-3 and TRBJ2-5; D may be TRBD1 (5 bases). V lost 0 bases, J lost 6 bases, and 17 bases lay in between. Germline V gives CDR1 LGHNA, CDR2 YSLEER. This CDR3 has 16 amino acids. CDR3 loop: CASSQEVWQGAKTQYF. CDR3 bases: TGCGCCAGCAGCCAAGAAGTTTGGCAGGGTGCCAAGACCCAGTACTTC.

This clonotype has a count of ten or more. The chain has TRBV29-1 and TRBJ2-5, with D perhaps matching TRBD2 (5 bases). Trimming pared 7 bases from V and 5 bases from J, leaving 17 bases between. This CDR3 spans 13 amino acids. Germline assignment: CDR1 SQVTM and CDR2 ANQGSEA. CDR3 loop: CSDAGMGRETQYF. In DNA form, the CDR3 reads TGCAGCGATGCCGGGATGGGCCGGGAGACCCAGTACTTC. Based on the CDR3 plus reference TRBV29-1 and TRBJ2-5, the full variable domain is SAVISQKPSRDICQRGTSLTIQCQVDSQVTMMFWYRQQPGQSLTLIATANQGSEATYESGFVIDKFPISRPNLTFSTLTVSNMSPEDSSIYLCSDAGMGRETQYFGPGTRLLVL.

V gene TRBV7-9 combines with J gene TRBJ2-5, with unresolved D. Trimming cost V 9 bases and J 3 bases, with 11 bases left between them. From germline, CDR1 is SEHNR and CDR2 FQNEAQ (reference sequence). The length of the CDR3 is 12 residues. The chain's CDR3 is CASSIDEETQYF. CDR3 in DNA: TGTGCCAGTAGTATAGATGAAGAGACCCAGTACTTC.

This clonotype came up many times. V is TRBV10-2 and J is TRBJ2-7, with 8 positions matching TRBD1. The ends lost 8 bases at V and 3 bases at J; junction bases unmatched: 3. The CDR3 has 12 amino acids. The germline V gene encodes CDR1 WSHSY and CDR2 SAAADI. CDR3 region: CASGTGNYEQYF. CDR3 bases: TGCGCCAGCGGGACAGGAAACTACGAGCAGTACTTC.

This clonotype was recorded many times. The V and J genes are TRBV20-1 and TRBJ2-6; D unresolved. With 6 bases removed from V and 0 bases from J, the gap between germline ends came to 12 bases. This CDR3 region has 15 residues. Germline CDR1 reads DFQATT; CDR2 reads SNEGSKA (reference sequence). CDR3 bases: TGCAGTGCCACACAAGTTGGCTCTGGGGCCAACGTCCTGACTTTC. This translates into CSATQVGSGANVLTF.

There are many counts of this clonotype. V gene TRBV6-1 combines with J gene TRBJ1-2, with 7 bases identical to TRBD1. The CDR3 sequence is 14 residues long. The germline V gene encodes CDR1 MNHNS and CDR2 SASEGT. Germline trimming cut 6 bases from V and 2 bases from J; bases unmatched to any gene: 6. The DNA for the CDR3 is TGTGCCAGCAGCCAGACGGACAGGAACTATGGCTACACCTTC. It specifies CASSQTDRNYGYTF.

This clonotype was recorded at least ten times. The V gene is TRBV11-2, the J gene TRBJ2-3, with D unclear. CDR3 length: 13 amino acids. Germline V gene data show CDR1 as SGHAT and CDR2 as FQNNGV. V lost 5 bases and J 8 bases, leaving 14 bases between the germline ends. CDR3 nucleotide sequence: TGTGCCAGCAGCCGCCGACCAGACTCTACGCAGTATTTT. This encodes CASSRRPDSTQYF.

This clonotype appeared a few times. The rearrangement links TRBV11-2 to TRBJ2-4; 12 positions match TRBD2. Germline V lookup: CDR1 SGHAT, CDR2 FQNNGV. The junction had 10 bases not matched to a gene; V was cut back by 1 base and J by 3 bases. The CDR3 runs 19 residues. CDR3 sequence reads: CASSLGLAGGRGGKNIQYF. The CDR3 DNA reads as TGTGCCAGCAGCTTAGGCCTAGCGGGAGGGAGAGGGGGCAAAAACATTCAGTACTTC.

This clonotype was observed at least ten times. CDR3 in DNA: TGCAGTGCCGAAGGACAGGGGCCCGACACCGGGGAGCTGTTTTTT. This sequence encodes CSAEGQGPDTGELFF. V gene TRBV20-1 combines with J gene TRBJ2-2; 9 positions agree with TRBD1. Germline assignment: CDR1 DFQATT and CDR2 SNEGSKA (reference sequence). The length of the CDR3 is 15 residues. J was trimmed by 3 bases and V by 6 bases; bases with no gene match: 8.

This clonotype was observed a few times. The V call is TRBV12-3 or TRBV12-4, the J call TRBJ1-3; no definite D call. The CDR3 has 13 amino acids. The germline V and J ends were trimmed by 6 bases and 1 base, with 7 bases remaining between them. The CDR3, as DNA: TGTGCCAGCAGGAGGAGATCTGGAAACACCATATATTTT. Translation: CASRRRSGNTIYF.

V and J are TRBV4-1 and TRBJ2-7; the match to TRBD2 covers 11 bases. The CDR3 runs 15 residues. V shed 4 bases, J shed 9 bases, and the junction held 11 bases outside the gene matches. The germline gives CDR1 MGHRA, CDR2 YSYEKL. In nucleotides, the CDR3 is TGCGCCAGCAGCCGGACCGGACTAGCGGGTGCTGCGCAGTACTTC. Translating gives CASSRTGLAGAAQYF.

This clonotype has ten or more counts. The chain is built from TRBV3-1 and TRBJ2-7; no reliable D call. The germline gives CDR1 LGHDT, CDR2 YNNKEL (reference sequence). The CDR3 is made up of 11 amino acids. Trimming removed 6 bases from V and 7 bases from J, with 10 bases in between. The CDR3 DNA is TGTGCCAGCAGGCATCATGCGGAGCAGTACTTC. Protein sequence: CASRHHAEQYF.

This rearrangement joins TRBV4-1 to TRBJ2-1, with 11 bases lining up with TRBD2. Germline V CDR1 and CDR2: MGHRA, YSYEKL. Trimming took 4 bases from V and 5 from J; bases not matched to a gene: 10. The CDR3 covers 17 residues. This CDR3 reads CASSRARLAGINNEQFF. Written as DNA, the CDR3 is TGCGCCAGCAGCCGGGCCCGACTAGCGGGAATTAACAATGAGCAGTTCTTC.

This sequence joins TRBV20-1 and TRBJ2-7, with 9 bases aligning to TRBD2. CDR1 and CDR2 (germline): DFQATT, SNEGSKA (reference sequence). This CDR3 has 15 residues. V lost 4 bases, J lost 4 bases, and 11 bases stayed unmatched. Here the CDR3 DNA reads TGCAGTGCTACAAGGGGTCTAGCGGGGTCTTACGAGCAGTACTTC. Its protein is CSATRGLAGSYEQYF.

The CDR3, as DNA: TGCAGTGCTAGAATGGTGGTCGAAGGGGACGAGCAGTACTTC. Translating it yields CSARMVVEGDEQYF. The chain is built from TRBV20-1 and TRBJ2-7; D may be TRBD1 (5 bases). CDR1 is DFQATT, CDR2 SNEGSKA, per germline (reference sequence). The CDR3 loop spans 14 amino acids. V lost 2 bases, J lost 5 bases, and 16 bases lay in between.

This clonotype was counted ten times or more. V and J are TRBV24-1 and TRBJ2-7, with D unresolved. The V gene lost 3 bases and the J gene lost 12 bases, with 14 bases spanning the gap. Germline-derived CDR1 and CDR2 are KGHDR and SFDVKD. This CDR3 has 12 residues. The CDR3 sequence: CATSDTSSRRYF. CDR3 nucleotides: TGTGCCACCAGTGATACCTCATCCCGGCGGTACTTC.

This clonotype was seen ten or more times. The chain joins TRBV7-2 to TRBJ2-1; D uncertain. CDR3 length: 15 residues. V was cut by 5 bases and J by 3 bases, with 14 bases left in between. Germline-derived CDR1 and CDR2 are SGHTA and FQGNSA. CDR3 coding DNA: TGTGCCAGCAGCCCTCTAGGAGTTTTCTACAATGAGCAGTTCTTC. Its translation: CASSPLGVFYNEQFF.

This clonotype was counted at least ten times. The chain uses TRBV18 and TRBJ1-1; TRBD1 might be the D (6 bases). The CDR3 has 14 amino acids. Trimming removed 1 base at V and 5 bases at J, with 11 bases between. Germline-derived CDR1 and CDR2 are KGHSH and LQKENI. CDR3 bases: TGTGCCAGCTCACCACGGGGGACATCGACTGAAGCTTTCTTT. Translating gives CASSPRGTSTEAFF.

This chain joins TRBV29-1 and TRBJ2-1, with 8 positions matching TRBD2. CDR3 length equals 14 residues. The ends lost 5 bases at V and 6 bases at J; junction bases unmatched: 9. Germline loops: CDR1 SQVTM, CDR2 ANQGSEA. The CDR3 DNA follows: TGCAGCGTTTTCGGGACTAGAGTTTCCAATGAGCAGTTCTTC. Protein product: CSVFGTRVSNEQFF.